This TCR beta chain was recorded in a study of T cells in Graves' hyperthyroidism and ophthalmopathy. Whole-study findings and limits: A model using 13 V-J features told ophthalmopathy apart from stable hyperthyroidism. Ophthalmopathy, as predicted by the model, came a median around 6.7 months after the prediction.

Germline V gene data show CDR1 as SGHVS and CDR2 as FNYEAQ. CDR3 length equals 15 residues. V lost 5 bases to trimming and J lost 5 bases; unmatched junction nucleotides: 11. Amplification targeted TCR beta CDR3 regions from RNA transcripts. A first-round RT-PCR of the TCR CDR3 used the HTBI primer set. TCRdb reanalysed the multiplex PCR reads using MiXCR and keeps one entry per CDR3 protein. The data contain some 400,000 distinct CDR3 sequences, roughly 12% of them singletons. In the case of this clonotype: Its matching antigen is unknown.

Under 12 ml fresh peripheral blood yielded the PBMCs. Sample: blood. The TCR was taken from a man aged 25 to 40 with Graves' hyperthyroidism that later progressed to Graves' ophthalmopathy. The rearrangement links TRBV7-6 to TRBJ2-5; 7 bases align to TRBD2. The CDR3 nucleotides are TGTGCCAGCAGCCAAGGTTCGGGGGGTATGGAGACCCAGTACTTC. The encoded protein is CASSQGSGGMETQYF.